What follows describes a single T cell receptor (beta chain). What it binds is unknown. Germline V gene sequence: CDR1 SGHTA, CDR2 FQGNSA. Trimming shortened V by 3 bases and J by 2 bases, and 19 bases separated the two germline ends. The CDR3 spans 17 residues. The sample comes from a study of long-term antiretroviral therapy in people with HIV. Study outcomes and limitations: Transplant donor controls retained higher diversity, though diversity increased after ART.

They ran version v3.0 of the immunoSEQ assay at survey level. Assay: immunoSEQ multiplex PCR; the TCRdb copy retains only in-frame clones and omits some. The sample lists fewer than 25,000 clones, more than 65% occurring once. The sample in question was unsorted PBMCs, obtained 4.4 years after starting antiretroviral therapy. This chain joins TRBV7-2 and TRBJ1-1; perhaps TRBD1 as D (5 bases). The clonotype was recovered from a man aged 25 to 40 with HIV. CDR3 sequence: CASSLGYQGVGNTEAFF. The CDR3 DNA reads TGTGCCAGCAGCTTGGGGTATCAGGGTGTGGGAAACACTGAAGCTTTCTTT. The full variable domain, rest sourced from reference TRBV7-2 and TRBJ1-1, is GAGVSQSPSNKVTEKGKDVELRCDPISGHTALYWYRQSLGQGLEFLIYFQGNSAPDKSGLPSDRFSAERTGGSVSTLTIQRTQQEDSAVYLCASSLGYQGVGNTEAFFGQGTRLTVV.